Following are 7 T cell receptor beta chains from one sample sequenced in a study of blood T cells in healthy people across ages. Through a sample-barcoded 5' primer and a J-beta primer mix, a second PCR was run for roughly 6 to 12 cycles. One entry per CDR3 protein results from TCRdb running MiXCR on the 5' RACE reads. Of about a million distinct CDR3 sequences in the sample, just over 50% were seen once. Specimen: blood. All receptors come from a woman aged 55-69 years in good health.

As for this clonotype: Germline is not matched at one junction end, which may reflect a read error. The chain uses TRBV25-1 and TRBJ2-5, with TRBD1 as a possible D gene (5 bases). With the DNA end fitting TRBJ2-7 better, the J assignment may be wrong. The germline V gene has CDR1 MGHDK and CDR2 SYGVNS. CDR3 length equals 14 residues. The CDR3 loop is CAGSEPRTIYEQYF. CDR3 sequence (DNA): TGTGCCGGCAGTGAACCCCGGACAATCTACGAGCAGTACTTC.

The gene calls are TRBV20-1 and TRBJ2-1; D may be TRBD2 (6 bases). The V end lost 4 bases, the J end lost 0 bases, and 16 bases lay between the germline ends. The CDR3 runs 16 residues. Germline V gene lookup returns CDR1 DFQATT and CDR2 SNEGSKA (reference sequence). The CDR3 loop reads CSATPGRPGSYNEQFF. The CDR3 DNA reads as TGCAGTGCTACCCCGGGGAGGCCGGGCTCCTACAATGAGCAGTTCTTC.

The V and J genes are TRBV5-1 and TRBJ2-7, with 7 bases that match TRBD2. The germline V gene has CDR1 SGHRS and CDR2 YFSETQ. With 3 bases clipped from V and 0 bases from J, the junction kept 3 bases outside the gene matches. The CDR3 runs 14 residues. Here the CDR3 reads CASSYAGASYEQYF. The CDR3 DNA sequence: TGCGCCAGCAGCTATGCGGGAGCCTCCTACGAGCAGTACTTC. Full variable domain (outside the CDR3, taken from reference TRBV5-1 and TRBJ2-7): KAGVTQTPRYLIKTRGQQVTLSCSPISGHRSVSWYQQTPGQGLQFLFEYFSETQRNKGNFPGRFSGRQFSNSRSEMNVSTLELGDSALYLCASSYAGASYEQYFGPGTRLTVT.

This clonotype was seen only a few times. The genes are TRBV6-5 and TRBJ2-4, with TRBD1 matching over 7 bases. This CDR3 has 14 amino acids. With V trimmed by 6 bases and J by 7 bases, 9 bases remained unmatched. CDR1 is MNHEY and CDR2 is SVGAGI in the germline V gene. This CDR3 reads CASRTNRGGNIQYF. The CDR3 coding sequence is TGTGCCAGCAGAACAAACAGGGGTGGGAACATTCAGTACTTC.

CDR3 DNA sequence: TGCAGTGCTGGGGACAGGGCAGAGACCCAGTACTTC. Amino acid sequence: CSAGDRAETQYF. This sequence joins TRBV20-1 and TRBJ2-5; 9 nucleotides line up with TRBD1. CDR3 size: 12 residues. Germline CDR1 and CDR2: DFQATT and SNEGSKA (reference sequence). The ends lost 5 bases at V and 4 bases at J; junction bases unmatched: 2.

The rearrangement uses TRBV4-1 and TRBJ2-3, with D perhaps given as TRBD1 or TRBD2 (5 bases each). Germline loops: CDR1 MGHRA, CDR2 YSYEKL. The ends were cut back, 6 bases at V and 5 bases at J, with 15 bases in the middle. The CDR3 contains 14 residues. The CDR3 DNA reads TGCGCCAGCAGTTACGGGGCAGCCGGAGATACGCAGTATTTT. It encodes CASSYGAAGDTQYF.

This clonotype was observed many times. V gene TRBV20-1 combines with J gene TRBJ2-5; a possible D gene is TRBD1 (5 bases). The CDR3 has 14 amino acids. With 0 bases removed from V and 1 base from J, the gap between germline ends came to 9 bases. Germline CDR1 reads DFQATT; CDR2 reads SNEGSKA (reference sequence). Written as DNA, the CDR3 is TGCAGTGCTAGAGATGGGGCCCCCCAAGAGACCCAGTACTTC. It translates to CSARDGAPQETQYF.